The rows below give T cell receptor beta chains drawn from one sample of a study of radiation and T cells in renal cell carcinoma. Assay used: immunoSEQ multiplex PCR; TCRdb lists only in-frame clones, some missing. The table includes about 150,000 clones, roughly 90% detected once. The sample consisted of blood, taken from a patient whose treatment included radiotherapy and nephrectomy. These receptors all come from a woman aged 70 to 79 with renal cell carcinoma. CDR3s include the opening cysteine and the closing phenylalanine or tryptophan. The D gene is left open where the match is weak. Some rows mark clone size as missing; the rest say once, few, many or name a class of expanded clone.

D gene	V gene	J gene	clone size	CDR3 protein	CDR3 DNA
TRBD2	TRBV7-2	TRBJ2-3	-	CASRRDYWPDTQYF	TGTGCCAGCAGGCGGGACTACTGGCCAGATACGCAGTATTTT
-	TRBV2	TRBJ1-6	-	CASSVATEDNSPLHF	TGTGCCAGCAGTGTTGCCACCGAGGATAATTCACCCCTCCACTTT
-	TRBV18	TRBJ2-3	-	CASSPTRNTDTQYF	TGTGCCAGCTCACCAACAAGAAACACAGATACGCAGTATTTT
-	TRBV10-3	TRBJ2-5	-	CATGRAEETQYF	TGTGCCACGGGACGGGCGGAGGAGACCCAGTACTTC
-	TRBV6-5	TRBJ2-7	-	CASSRFTGRYEQYF	TGTGCCAGCAGCAGATTTACAGGACGCTACGAGCAGTACTTC
-	TRBV19	TRBJ2-7	-	CASSIQRGYEQYF	TGTGCCAGTAGTATTCAGAGGGGTTACGAGCAGTACTTC
-	TRBV2	TRBJ2-7	-	CASSENRRPNEQYF	TGTGCCAGCAGTGAAAACAGGAGGCCAAACGAGCAGTACTTC
-	TRBV9	TRBJ2-3	-	CASSLDQRSTDTQYF	TGTGCCAGCAGCTTGGATCAGAGGAGCACAGATACGCAGTATTTT
TRBD1	TRBV4-2	TRBJ2-2	-	CASSQGLRTGISGELFF	TGTGCCAGCAGCCAAGGTCTCAGGACAGGGATATCCGGGGAGCTGTTTTTT
TRBD1	TRBV5-1	TRBJ2-6	-	CASSDGTGVSGANVLTF	TGCGCCAGCAGCGACGGGACAGGGGTCTCTGGGGCCAACGTCCTGACTTTC
TRBD1	TRBV2	TRBJ1-4	-	CASSWTGANEKLFF	TGTGCCAGCAGTTGGACAGGGGCTAATGAAAAACTGTTTTTT
TRBD2	TRBV30	TRBJ2-3	-	CAWSVRGATDTQYF	TGTGCCTGGAGTGTGCGGGGGGCCACAGATACGCAGTATTTT
-	TRBV11-2	TRBJ2-6	-	CASSLPGRISGANVLTF	TGTGCCAGCAGCTTACCGGGACGAATCTCTGGGGCCAACGTCCTGACTTTC
TRBD2	TRBV5-1	TRBJ2-7	-	CASSVSGGRYEQYF	TGCGCCAGCAGCGTCAGCGGGGGAAGGTACGAGCAGTACTTC
-	TRBV28	TRBJ1-2	-	CASSSPNYGYTF	TGTGCCAGCAGTTCGCCTAACTATGGCTACACCTTC
-	TRBV10-1	TRBJ1-4	-	CASSEVGPATNEKLFF	TGCGCCAGCAGTGAGGTCGGACCTGCAACTAATGAAAAACTGTTTTTT
TRBD2	TRBV28	TRBJ2-1	-	CASSQLAGGTNEQFF	TGTGCCAGCAGCCAGCTAGCGGGGGGCACGAATGAGCAGTTCTTC
-	TRBV7-8	TRBJ2-7	-	CASSFGAVTYEQYF	TGTGCCAGCAGCTTTGGGGCGGTTACCTACGAGCAGTACTTC
-	TRBV7-9	TRBJ1-1	few	CASSFAGRNTEAFF	TGTGCCAGCAGCTTTGCGGGGAGGAACACTGAAGCTTTCTTT
-	TRBV4-2	TRBJ2-7	-	CASSQGAGGSYEQYF	TGTGCCAGCAGCCAAGGGGCGGGCGGCTCCTACGAGCAGTACTTC
TRBD1	TRBV28	TRBJ1-5	-	CASSLLGQGSQPQHF	TGTGCCAGCAGTTTATTGGGACAGGGCTCCCAGCCCCAGCATTTT
-	TRBV6-4	TRBJ2-3	-	CASSEAADTQYF	TGTGCCAGCAGTGAGGCAGCAGATACGCAGTATTTT
TRBD1	TRBV19	TRBJ2-3	-	CASRPTQGRNTQYF	TGTGCCAGTAGACCGACACAGGGGCGGAATACGCAGTATTTT
TRBD1	TRBV11-2	TRBJ2-7	few	CASRETGNEQYF	TGTGCCAGCAGAGAGACAGGGAACGAGCAGTACTTC
-	TRBV21-1	TRBJ2-3	-	CASSKESRGTDTQYF	TGTGCCAGCAGCAAAGAGAGCAGGGGAACAGATACGCAGTATTTT
-	TRBV7-8	TRBJ1-3	once	CASSLYRDSGNTIYF	TGTGCCAGCAGCTTATACAGGGATTCTGGAAACACCATATATTTT
TRBD2	TRBV9	TRBJ2-1	-	CASSVVGSGGAYNEQFF	TGTGCCAGCAGCGTAGTAGGGTCCGGGGGGGCCTACAATGAGCAGTTCTTC
-	TRBV6-1	TRBJ1-2	-	CASSDLKAAYGYTF	TGTGCCAGCAGTGACCTCAAGGCCGCCTATGGCTACACCTTC
-	TRBV27	TRBJ2-1	-	CATHRGNEQFF	TGTGCCACCCACCGAGGCAATGAGCAGTTCTTC
-	TRBV4-1	TRBJ1-5	-	CASSQEQGSQPQHF	TGCGCCAGCAGCCAAGAACAGGGATCTCAGCCCCAGCATTTT
TRBD2	TRBV11-3	TRBJ2-7	-	CASSLNLAGDSYEQYF	TGTGCCAGCAGCTTAAATCTAGCGGGGGATTCCTACGAGCAGTACTTC
TRBD1	TRBV28	TRBJ1-5	-	CASRDRDRVLDSNQPQHF	TGTGCCAGCAGGGACAGGGACAGGGTTTTGGATAGCAATCAGCCCCAGCATTTT
-	TRBV7-2	TRBJ1-6	-	CASNHAGQRFSSYNSPLHF	TGTGCCAGCAATCATGCCGGGCAGAGATTTAGCTCCTATAATTCACCCCTCCACTTT
-	TRBV7-2	TRBJ2-3	-	CASSWRRGTDTQYF	TGTGCCAGCAGCTGGCGTCGGGGCACAGATACGCAGTATTTT
TRBD1	TRBV10-3	TRBJ1-2	-	CATVTGRLDYGYTF	TGTGCCACCGTGACAGGGAGATTGGACTATGGCTACACCTTC
TRBD1	TRBV5-1	TRBJ2-2	-	CASSLVTGGTGELFF	TGCGCCAGCAGCTTGGTTACAGGGGGCACCGGGGAGCTGTTTTTT
TRBD1	TRBV5-1	TRBJ2-7	-	CASSFGDRGLNEQYF	TGCGCCAGCAGCTTCGGGGACAGGGGGCTGAACGAGCAGTACTTC
-	TRBV28	TRBJ2-3	-	CASSFMGTTDTQYF	TGTGCCAGCAGTTTTATGGGGACCACAGATACGCAGTATTTT
TRBD1	TRBV6-1	TRBJ2-6	-	CASSERDSSSGANVLTF	TGTGCCAGCAGTGAACGGGACAGTAGCTCTGGGGCCAACGTCCTGACTTTC
-	TRBV5-4	TRBJ1-2	-	CASSLTNYGYTF	TGTGCCAGCAGCTTGACGAACTATGGCTACACCTTC
-	TRBV7-2	TRBJ2-7	-	CASSAPGDSYEQYF	TGTGCCAGCAGCGCACCGGGGGATTCCTACGAGCAGTACTTC
-	TRBV19	TRBJ1-1	-	CASSLYRDTEAFF	TGTGCCAGTAGTCTCTACAGGGACACTGAAGCTTTCTTT
-	TRBV4-3	TRBJ1-1	-	CASSQTTRGDTEAFF	TGCGCCAGCAGCCAAACTACAAGGGGGGACACTGAAGCTTTCTTT
TRBD1	TRBV19	TRBJ1-6	-	CASKDRYNSPLHF	TGTGCCAGTAAGGACAGGTATAATTCACCCCTCCACTTT
TRBD2	TRBV9	TRBJ2-1	once	CASSHRTSGFNFYNEQFF	TGTGCCAGCAGCCACCGGACTAGCGGGTTCAACTTCTACAATGAGCAGTTCTTC
TRBD2	TRBV7-2	TRBJ2-3	-	CASSFPAGGYTDTQYF	TGTGCCAGCAGCTTTCCTGCGGGGGGGTACACAGATACGCAGTATTTT
-	TRBV18	TRBJ2-7	-	CASSPELERGYEQYF	TGTGCCAGCTCACCCGAACTAGAGAGGGGCTACGAGCAGTACTTC
TRBD1	TRBV5-4	TRBJ1-2	-	CASSLGQANYGYTF	TGTGCCAGCAGCTTAGGACAGGCTAACTATGGCTACACCTTC
-	TRBV29-1	TRBJ1-2	-	CSAGYSNYGYTF	TGCAGCGCTGGATACTCCAACTATGGCTACACCTTC
-	TRBV6-5	TRBJ2-7	-	CASSSSGEQYF	TGTGCCAGCAGCTCTTCGGGCGAGCAGTACTTC
TRBD1	TRBV7-9	TRBJ1-1	-	CASSPGDREAFF	TGTGCCAGCAGCCCGGGGGACAGAGAGGCTTTCTTT
-	TRBV4-3	TRBJ2-2	-	CASSQDRPPTGELFF	TGCGCCAGCAGCCAAGATAGGCCCCCCACCGGGGAGCTGTTTTTT
TRBD2	TRBV16	TRBJ2-7	-	CASSQSRTSASPDEQYF	TGTGCCAGCAGCCAATCGAGGACTAGCGCCTCCCCGGACGAGCAGTACTTC
-	TRBV2	TRBJ2-3	-	CASSEGGMSTDTQYF	TGTGCCAGCAGTGAAGGGGGGATGAGCACAGATACGCAGTATTTT
-	TRBV7-2	TRBJ1-5	-	CASSLESGFRNQPQHF	TGTGCCAGCAGCTTAGAATCAGGTTTCCGGAATCAGCCCCAGCATTTT